This record concerns one T cell receptor (beta chain) sequence. The antigen this receptor binds is unknown. Base-call qualities are not available, and no considerably larger clone is one nucleotide away. Receptor amplification or capture employed the immunoSEQ multiplex PCR assay. The multiplex PCR relied on a mix of 60 forward primers for TCR Vbeta segments and 13 reverse primers for TCR Jbeta segments. A multiplex PCR assay on genomic DNA amplified the CDR3 region of rearranged TCR beta genes. The Illumina HiSeq System was used to sequence the amplified TCR beta libraries as 87-base-pair reads. On the authors' methods: Across the 500 to 850 repertoires, a later analysis counted approximately 75 million unique TCR beta chains, around 10 million of which were shared by at least two donors. A nearest-neighbor algorithm error-corrected the raw reads and collapsed the reads into unique sequences, merging closely related sequences to remove PCR and sequencing errors. Alignment of CDR3 sequences to IMGT reference sequences was used to assign V, D and J gene segments. For a sequence to be retained, a match of at least six nucleotides to both a V gene segment and a J gene segment was required. A rearrangement counted as productive if the CDR3 had no stop codons and remained in frame with V and J, and every other rearrangement counted as non-productive. CDR3 was defined by IMGT convention, running from the second conserved V-encoded cysteine to the conserved J-encoded phenylalanine. The earlier analysis of 587 of the donors excluded any sequence lacking an unambiguous match to a single V gene segment. In an earlier analysis of roughly 600 of the donors, a V segment was called functional when productive rearrangements were above 56.7%, and segregating when the standard deviation between donors exceeded 5%. A statistical classification framework was built to diagnose cytomegalovirus status from the catalog of TCR beta chain sequences. In a later analysis, V and J genes were assigned by comparing TCR nucleotide sequences against IMGT/GENE-DB human TR gene sequences. In a later analysis, CDR3 sequences and most-parsimonious VDJ recombination scenarios were assigned using the TCRdist pipeline. In a later analysis, each TCR beta chain was defined by its CDR3 amino acid sequence together with its V-gene family, and reads lacking a unique V-gene family were excluded. In a later analysis, a few hundred highly shared, low-generation-probability nucleotide sequences were removed to address suspected cross-contamination and a sequencing artifact. For each public chain, a later analysis derived a clonal expansion index from normalized ranks of inferred template counts within each repertoire. A later analysis computed generation probabilities with a VDJ recombination model fitted to out-of-frame rearrangements, and checked the results against IGoR. A later analysis scored TCR-TCR, TCR-HLA and TCR-CMV co-occurrence with hypergeometric tests, applying a repertoire-size bias correction to TCR pairs. To estimate false discovery rates, a later analysis permuted the HLA or CMV assignments 20 times. A later analysis grouped co-occurring TCRs with DBSCAN, adding TCRdist sequence similarity when clustering within HLA-allele-positive subsets. Repertoires with fewer than 30,000 or more than 120,000 public chains, plus five repertoires with anomalous nucleotide sharing, were excluded from co-occurrence clustering. Sourced from immuneACCESS, this table was stored by TCRdb with only in-frame sequences that have V and J called. A share of the clones is absent; for the studies checked, an unresolved V gene accounts for under half, and the remainder has no known explanation. V, J and clone size are taken as reported in that table, and D and trimming were inferred from the DNA itself. In this sample the table shows fewer than 200,000 clones, 80% of which occur a single time. The ten largest clonotypes hold roughly 0.65% of the sample.

In total, about 650 healthy bone marrow donors made up the cohort. Cohort members were all nominally healthy when sampled, although unrecorded immune exposures were likely present. The donor was CMV seronegative and was included in the group of under 450 seronegative cohort members. A peripheral blood sample was collected from each donor, and TCR beta sequencing was performed on peripheral blood mononuclear cells. The Qiagen DNeasy Blood Extraction Kit was used to extract genomic DNA from the blood cell samples. The data were taken from a study of cytomegalovirus exposure and HLA in healthy donors (TCRdb year 2017). At the level of the whole study: In an earlier analysis of under 750 of the donors, about 260 Gb of sequence data and 90 million to 120 million unique TCR beta sequences from 180 million or so T cells were reported. The aim of the study was to test whether cataloging public T cell receptors could identify signatures of past pathogen exposure. Every repertoire in the discovery cohort had been generated on one and the same sequencing platform. To decide whether each TCR beta V gene segment behaved as functional or pseudogenic, an earlier analysis of approximately 590 of the donors relied on high-throughput TCR beta sequencing. Donor age, sex, ethnicity and CMV serostatus were collected together with the repertoire data. Five DR-DQ haplotypes were treated as single units for association and clustering because of strong linkage in the cohort. In a later analysis, previously published TCR beta repertoires from fewer than 750 donors were re-analyzed and high-resolution HLA genotyping was added so that TCR occurrence patterns could be studied. A later genetic analysis took genome-wide SNP genotypes for about three fifths of the roughly 670 donors and used that subset as a discovery cohort. Of the roughly 430 genotyped donors, over 65% fell in the genetic ancestry cluster associated with self-reported Caucasian donors. An early release that covered about 640 HLA-typed donors contained around 300 gigabases of sequencing data and about 84 million unique TCR sequences. Both class I and class II loci were covered by HLA typing, at four-digit resolution. The number of donors typed differed by locus, with roughly 620-640 for A, B, C, DRB1 and DQB1, more than 500 for DQA1, 600 to 610 for DPA1, and 450 to 480 for DPB1. In addition to the first cohort of roughly 700 subjects, a separate validation cohort of under 150 different subjects was used. The T cell repertoires of around 670 subjects were profiled by immunosequencing and related to cytomegalovirus serostatus. Among over 350 genotyped donors of the cohort, an average of about 240,000 unique TCR beta nucleotide sequences were sequenced per donor, roughly 18% of them non-productive. The later analysis used no new phenotypic data to find candidate immune exposures, relying instead on TCR beta sequences and their occurrence across donors. To predict cytomegalovirus infection status, the study brought together high-throughput TCR immunosequencing, statistical association of individual TCRs with disease status, and machine learning.

Trimming at the junction amounts to 1 base on V and 4 bases on J, and the germline ends lie 16 bases apart. From the cysteine through the phenylalanine, the CDR3 covers 16 amino acids. Left in the record is the CDR3 DNA by itself, 48 bases read in frame from the first base. From a lookup of the germline V gene, CDR1 and CDR2 are SGHDN and FVKESK. The paper's findings and limits, for the study overall: The authors suggested that the approach could potentially be extended to other disease states and immunological phenotypes. The only immune exposure information available for the cohort was CMV serostatus. In an earlier analysis of about 540 of the donors, most TCR beta V segments were observed in productive rearrangements about 87% or about 30% of the time, broadly matching IMGT annotations. A later genetic analysis associated a missense DCLRE1C variant with V-gene and J-gene trimming of TCR beta chains, and an independent cohort replicated the association. In a later analysis, TCR association rates were found to vary across HLA loci, with the most associated TCRs seen for DRB1 alleles and the fewest for HLA-C alleles. The earlier analysis of fewer than 750 of the donors excluded some 15 rarely observed V segments, including chromosome 9 orphons, because counts were too low. Cytomegalovirus status was reported to be diagnosed by the classifier with high specificity and sensitivity in both the original and validation cohorts. The study listed approximately 160 TCR beta chains as associated with cytomegalovirus. Because some donors lacked HLA typing at each locus, the association tests relied only on the typed subset. When HLA alleles, especially DR and DQ, strongly co-occurred, attributing TCR associations to individual alleles was difficult. According to a later genetic analysis, donors in an Asian-associated ancestry cluster had fewer N-insertions in productive TCRs than the approximately 700-donor mean. Roughly uniform sequencing depth across donors was assumed in presence/absence analyses, although this assumption may not hold. According to a later analysis, parvovirus B19, influenza, CMV and Epstein-Barr virus appeared linked to several top co-occurrence clusters. In this cohort, only TCR beta chains were sequenced, and detectable features were limited by the absence of alpha or paired-chain data. Most TCR sequences were seen in very few donors, while some public TCRs were found in many individuals. Three of the identified cytomegalovirus-associated TCR beta chains were confirmed in vitro to be specific for cytomegalovirus antigens. A cluster of highly shared sequence variants was judged likely to represent a technical artifact of the sequencing pipeline. A later analysis found that HLA-associated TCR beta chains were more clonally expanded and had lower generation probabilities than equally common non-associated chains. According to a later analysis, most CMV-associated TCR beta chains appeared to be HLA-restricted, and the HLA associations seemed to be driven largely by CMV exposure. A further reported finding was that TCR beta sequences accurately predicted the HLA-A and HLA-B alleles for most subjects in the first cohort. A later analysis associated some 17,000 TCR beta sequences with specific HLA alleles at a false discovery rate of 0.05. Correlated functional status among segregating V segments might reflect linkage disequilibrium, but an unknown experimental factor could not be ruled out. The 87-base-pair reads could not distinguish some IMGT-functional V segments, including TRBV6-2 and TRBV6-3, so those segments were excluded.

The sequencing sample was made of PBMCs. The V gene is TRBV14 and the J gene is TRBJ1-2; TRBD1 is a possible D gene, resting on 6 matching bases. The source is a boy between 10 and 17 years old in good health and CMV-seronegative. The DNA reads as follows: TGTGCCAGCAGCCAAGGTGCGGACAGAGGGGTCTATGGCTACACCTTC. Its protein reads: CASSQGADRGVYGYTF.